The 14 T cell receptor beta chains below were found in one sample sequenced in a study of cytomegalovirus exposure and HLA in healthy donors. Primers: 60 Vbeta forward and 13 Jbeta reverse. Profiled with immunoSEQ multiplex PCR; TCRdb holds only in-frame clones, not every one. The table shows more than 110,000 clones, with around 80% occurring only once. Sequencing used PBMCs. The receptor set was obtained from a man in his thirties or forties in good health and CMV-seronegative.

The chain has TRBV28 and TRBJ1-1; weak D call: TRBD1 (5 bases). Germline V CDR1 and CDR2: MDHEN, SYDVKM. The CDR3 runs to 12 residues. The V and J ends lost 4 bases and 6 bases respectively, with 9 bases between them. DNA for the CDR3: TGTGCCAGCAGTTACAGGCTACCTGAAGCTTTCTTT. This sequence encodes CASSYRLPEAFF.

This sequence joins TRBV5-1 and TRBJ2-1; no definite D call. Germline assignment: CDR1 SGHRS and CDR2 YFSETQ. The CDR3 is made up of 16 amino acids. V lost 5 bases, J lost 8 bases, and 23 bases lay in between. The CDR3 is CASRNLSTRPRYEQFF. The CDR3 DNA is TGCGCCAGCAGAAACCTCTCAACCCGCCCGAGGTATGAGCAGTTCTTC.

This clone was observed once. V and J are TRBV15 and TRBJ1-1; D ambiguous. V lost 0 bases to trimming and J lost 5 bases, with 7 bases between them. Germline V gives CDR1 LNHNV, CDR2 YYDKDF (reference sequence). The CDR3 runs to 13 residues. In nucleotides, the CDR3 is TGTGCCACCAGCAGAGATGAGGGAACTGAAGCTTTCTTT. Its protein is CATSRDEGTEAFF.

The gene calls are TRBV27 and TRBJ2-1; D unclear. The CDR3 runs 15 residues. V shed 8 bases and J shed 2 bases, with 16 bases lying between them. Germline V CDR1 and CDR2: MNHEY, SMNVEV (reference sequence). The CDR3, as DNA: TGTGCCAGCGCCCGCCGCAGCCGGGCCTACAATGAGCAGTTCTTC. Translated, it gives CASARRSRAYNEQFF.

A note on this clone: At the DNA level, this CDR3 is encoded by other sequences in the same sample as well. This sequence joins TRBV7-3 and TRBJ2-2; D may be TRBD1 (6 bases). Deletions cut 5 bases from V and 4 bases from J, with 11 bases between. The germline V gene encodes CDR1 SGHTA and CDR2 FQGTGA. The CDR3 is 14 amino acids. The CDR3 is CASSPGQSTGELFF. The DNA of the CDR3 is TGTGCCAGCAGCCCCGGACAGTCCACCGGGGAGCTGTTTTTT.

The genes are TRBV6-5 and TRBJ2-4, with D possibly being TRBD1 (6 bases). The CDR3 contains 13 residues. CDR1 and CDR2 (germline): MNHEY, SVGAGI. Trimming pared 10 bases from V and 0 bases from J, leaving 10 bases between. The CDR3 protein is CATSGVAKNIQYF. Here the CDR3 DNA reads TGTGCCACTTCAGGGGTAGCCAAAAACATTCAGTACTTC.

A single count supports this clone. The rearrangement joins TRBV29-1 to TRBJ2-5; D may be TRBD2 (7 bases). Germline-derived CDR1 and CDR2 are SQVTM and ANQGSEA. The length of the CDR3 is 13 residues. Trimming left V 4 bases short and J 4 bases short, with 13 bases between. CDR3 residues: CSVGGGRRETQYF. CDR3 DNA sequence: TGCAGCGTTGGGGGGGGCAGAAGAGAGACCCAGTACTTC.

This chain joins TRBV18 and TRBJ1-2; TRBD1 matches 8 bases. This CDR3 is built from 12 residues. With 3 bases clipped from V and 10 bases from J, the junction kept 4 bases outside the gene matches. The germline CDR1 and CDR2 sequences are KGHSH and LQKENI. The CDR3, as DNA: TGTGCCAGCTCACCTACGACAGGGGACTACACCTTC. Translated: CASSPTTGDYTF.

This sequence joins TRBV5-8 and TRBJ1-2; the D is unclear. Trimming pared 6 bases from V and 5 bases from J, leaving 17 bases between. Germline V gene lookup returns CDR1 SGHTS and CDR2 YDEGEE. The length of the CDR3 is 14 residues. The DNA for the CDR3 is TGTGCCAGCACGAATGGAGGGATTGTGTATGGCTACACCTTC. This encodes CASTNGGIVYGYTF.

CDR3 in amino acids: CASSPRSTNSNQPQHF. DNA of the CDR3: TGTGCCAGCAGCCCACGATCAACAAATAGCAATCAGCCCCAGCATTTT. V and J are TRBV7-9 and TRBJ1-5; D is undetermined. This CDR3 is 16 amino acids long. V was cut by 5 bases and J by 0 bases, with 14 bases left in between. Germline values: CDR1 SEHNR, CDR2 FQNEAQ (reference sequence).

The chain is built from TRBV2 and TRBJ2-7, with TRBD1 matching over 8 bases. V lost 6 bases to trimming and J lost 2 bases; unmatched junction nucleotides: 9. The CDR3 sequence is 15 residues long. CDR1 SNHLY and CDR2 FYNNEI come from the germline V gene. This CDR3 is CASSFGQGGPYEQYF. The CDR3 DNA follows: TGTGCCAGCAGCTTTGGACAGGGAGGACCCTACGAGCAGTACTTC.

CDR3 sequence (DNA): TGTGCCAGCAGTTTTCGGGGCACTGAAGCTTTCTTT. Residues: CASSFRGTEAFF. V is TRBV27 and J is TRBJ1-1; no definite D call. V was clipped by 3 bases and J by 4 bases, with 6 bases between them. The CDR3 contains 12 residues. Germline V gives CDR1 MNHEY, CDR2 SMNVEV (reference sequence).

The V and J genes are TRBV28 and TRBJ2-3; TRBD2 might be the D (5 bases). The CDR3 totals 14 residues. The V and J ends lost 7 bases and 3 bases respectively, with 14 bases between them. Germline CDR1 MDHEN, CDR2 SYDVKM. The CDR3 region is CASTGGSGTDTQYF. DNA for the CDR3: TGTGCCAGCACAGGTGGCTCGGGAACAGATACGCAGTATTTT.

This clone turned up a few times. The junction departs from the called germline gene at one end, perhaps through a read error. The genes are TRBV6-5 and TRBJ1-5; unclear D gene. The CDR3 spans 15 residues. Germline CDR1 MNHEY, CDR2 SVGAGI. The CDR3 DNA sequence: TGTGCCAGCAGTTACTCCCGACTCAAGGCTCAGCCCCAGAATTTT. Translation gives CASSYSRLKAQPQNF.